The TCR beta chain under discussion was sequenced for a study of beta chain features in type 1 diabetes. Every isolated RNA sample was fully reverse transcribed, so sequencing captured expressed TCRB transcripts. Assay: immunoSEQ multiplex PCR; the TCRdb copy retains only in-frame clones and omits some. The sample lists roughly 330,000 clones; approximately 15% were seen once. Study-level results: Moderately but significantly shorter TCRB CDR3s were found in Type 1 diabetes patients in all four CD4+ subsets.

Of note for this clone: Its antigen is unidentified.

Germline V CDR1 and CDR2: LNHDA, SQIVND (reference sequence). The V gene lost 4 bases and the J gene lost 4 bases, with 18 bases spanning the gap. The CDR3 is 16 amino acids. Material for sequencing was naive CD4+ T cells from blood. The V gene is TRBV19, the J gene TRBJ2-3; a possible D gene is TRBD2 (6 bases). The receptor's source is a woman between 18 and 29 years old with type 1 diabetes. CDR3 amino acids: CASSRGGGTAPDTQYF. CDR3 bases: TGTGCCAGTAGTAGGGGCGGCGGGACCGCGCCAGATACGCAGTATTTT.